These 17 T cell receptor beta chains were sequenced from one sample in a study of T cell clonality in common variable immunodeficiency. Here immunoSEQ multiplex PCR was the method, and the copy in TCRdb shows in-frame clones only, minus some. The sample contains around 47,000 clones, none of them singletons. Material for sequencing was peripheral blood mononuclear cells. These receptors all stem from a person aged 18 to 75 in good health.

This clone occurred many times. The read is 3 residues too short to cover the CDR3 end, so that end is filled in from the germline J gene. The rearrangement uses TRBV14 and TRBJ2-1, with 7 bases aligning to TRBD2. V shed 0 bases and J 0 bases; nucleotides not matched to a gene: 11. CDR3 length: 19 amino acids. Per the germline V gene, CDR1 is SGHDN and CDR2 is FVKESK. The covered CDR3 bases are TGTGCCAGCAGCCAAGATGGGGGAATGGGGGGGAGCTCCTACAATGAG. Protein: CASSQDGGMGGSSYNE. In full, the CDR3 reads CASSQDGGMGGSSYNEQFF.

This clone was found a few times. The observed sequence ends 3 residues before the CDR3 terminus, with the missing tail filled in from the germline J gene. V and J are TRBV20-1 and TRBJ2-5, with 9 positions matching TRBD1. The junction had 7 bases not matched to a gene; V was cut back by 5 bases and J by 3 bases. From germline, CDR1 is DFQATT and CDR2 SNEGSKA (reference sequence). This CDR3 contains 14 residues. The DNA read from the CDR3 is TGCAGTGCTGGGGGCCGGACAGGGGAAGAGACC. This translates into CSAGGRTGEET. The whole CDR3 region reads CSAGGRTGEETQYF.

This clone came up many times. The sequence runs out 3 residues before the end of the CDR3; the remainder is reconstructed from the germline J gene. Other DNA variants within this sample encode the same CDR3. The chain is built from TRBV19 and TRBJ2-7; 9 bases are a match to TRBD1. V lost 9 bases, J lost 2 bases, and 8 bases stayed unmatched. The CDR3 has 14 residues. CDR1 is LNHDA, CDR2 SQIVND, per germline (reference sequence). CDR3 bases read: TGTGCCAGCCAGCGGGGACAGGGTGCCTACGAG. Translation: CASQRGQGAYE. In full, the CDR3 reads CASQRGQGAYEQYF.

This clone has ten or more counts. From the germline J gene comes the end of the CDR3, since the read stops 3 residues before it. The chain couples TRBV7-9 to TRBJ2-7; TRBD2 might be the D (6 bases). CDR3 length: 13 amino acids. V was cut by 6 bases and J by 3 bases, with 12 bases left in between. Germline V CDR1 and CDR2: SEHNR, FQNEAQ (reference sequence). CDR3 region: CASRPGTVYEQYF. The DNA read from the CDR3 is TGTGCCAGCAGACCCGGGACTGTCTACGAG.

This clone has a count of ten or more. The read finishes 3 residues shy of the CDR3 end, and the germline J gene is used to complete it. The chain uses TRBV19 and TRBJ2-7; a weak D match, TRBD1 (6 bases). CDR3 size: 14 residues. Germline V gene lookup returns CDR1 LNHDA and CDR2 SQIVND (reference sequence). V shed 4 bases and J shed 6 bases, with 16 bases lying between them. CDR3 amino acids: CASSRNRGGIEQYF. The covered CDR3 bases are TGTGCCAGTAGTAGGAACAGAGGGGGAATCGAG.

This clone was found many times. The read ends 3 residues shy of where the CDR3 ends; the end is completed using the germline J gene. The V gene is TRBV20-1, the J gene TRBJ1-2; D unclear. Germline lookup yields CDR1 DFQATT and CDR2 SNEGSKA (reference sequence). The CDR3 contains 11 residues. Between the trimmed V and J ends, which lost 7 bases and 3 bases, there was a span of 9 bases. The covered CDR3 bases are TGCAGTGGGGTCCAGGACTATGGC. Protein: CSGVQDYG. In full, the CDR3 is CSGVQDYGYTF.

Of note for this clone: Mismatch with germline at one junction end may stem from a read error. The sequence runs out 3 residues before the end of the CDR3; the remainder is reconstructed from the germline J gene. Other DNA variants within this sample encode the same CDR3. The chain links TRBV30 to TRBJ1-3, with D possibly TRBD1 on 6 matching bases. This CDR3 region has 16 residues. Germline CDR1 is GTSNPN and CDR2 is SVGIG (reference sequence). The part of the CDR3 DNA that was read is TGTGCCTGGAGTGCCGCCCCGGACAGCCCTGGAAACACA. It specifies CAWSAAPDSPGNT. The whole CDR3 is CAWSAAPDSPGNTIYF.

This clone was seen ten or more times. Read sequence stops 3 residues before the CDR3 end, and the germline J gene provides the missing end. This chain links TRBV6-2 or TRBV6-3 with TRBJ2-7; TRBD2 matches at 10 bases. The CDR3 runs to 14 residues. CDR1 and CDR2 (germline): MNHEY, SVGEGT. The V and J ends lost 6 bases and 2 bases, in that order; junction bases with no gene match: 4. This CDR3 reads CASRLAGRTYEQYF. The sequenced CDR3 bases are TGTGCCAGCAGACTAGCGGGGAGGACCTACGAG.

Worth noting for this clone: The read is 3 residues too short to cover the CDR3 end, so that end is filled in from the germline J gene. The V gene is TRBV6-1, the J gene TRBJ2-7; D unclear. The length of the CDR3 is 14 residues. Germline V gene lookup returns CDR1 MNHNS and CDR2 SASEGT. The ends were cut back, 3 bases at V and 4 bases at J, with 13 bases in the middle. The sequenced part of the CDR3 DNA is TGTGCCAGCAGTGATTTGGCCACGTTTTACGAG. Protein: CASSDLATFYE. The CDR3 reads in full as CASSDLATFYEQYF.

This clone was seen repeatedly, ten times or more. Read coverage stops 3 residues before the CDR3 terminus; the germline J gene supplies the remainder. The chain recombines TRBV30 with TRBJ2-5, with 9 bases aligning to TRBD1. This CDR3 comprises 14 residues. Looked up from germline, CDR1 is GTSNPN and CDR2 is SVGIG (reference sequence). Trimming at V came to 1 base and at J to 4 bases, leaving 4 bases not matched to a gene. The part of the CDR3 DNA that was read is TGTGCCTGGAGTGCGACGACAGGGGGAGAGACC. This translates into CAWSATTGGET. The entire CDR3 protein reads CAWSATTGGETQYF. The variable domain in full, completed from reference TRBV30 and TRBJ2-5, reads SQTIHQWPATLVQPVGSPLSLECTVEGTSNPNLYWYRQAAGRGLQLLFYSVGIGQISSEVPQNLSASRPQDRQFILSSKKLLLSDSGFYLCAWSATTGGETQYFGPGTRLLVL.

This clone has a count of ten or more. Sequencing ends 3 residues short of the CDR3 end; the germline J gene provides the rest. The chain couples TRBV7-3 to TRBJ2-2, with a weak D call TRBD1 (5 bases). This CDR3 region has 14 residues. CDR1 and CDR2 from the germline V gene are SGHTA and FQGTGA. The V gene lost 5 bases and the J gene lost 6 bases, with 13 bases spanning the gap. The covered CDR3 bases are TGTGCCAGCAGCCCGATGCAGGGCGCCGGGGAG. It encodes CASSPMQGAGE. The full CDR3 protein reads CASSPMQGAGELFF. The full variable domain, in which reference TRBV7-3 and TRBJ2-2 provide the parts outside the CDR3, is GAGVSQTPSNKVTEKGKYVELRCDPISGHTALYWYRQSLGQGPEFLIYFQGTGAADDSGLPNDRFFAVRPEGSVSTLKIQRTERGDSAVYLCASSPMQGAGELFFGEGSRLTVL.

The sample holds many counts of this clone. From the germline J gene comes the end of the CDR3, since the read stops 3 residues before it. The J gene is TRBJ2-1, the V gene TRBV18; D not certain. This CDR3 contains 13 residues. Germline assignment: CDR1 KGHSH and CDR2 LQKENI. V was cut by 3 bases and J by 5 bases, with 8 bases left in between. The CDR3: CASSPSKDNEQFF. The covered CDR3 bases are TGTGCCAGCTCACCCTCTAAAGACAATGAG.

The table lists this clone with a few counts. The CDR3 end lies 3 residues beyond the end of the read and is filled in from the germline J gene. The chain joins TRBV19 to TRBJ2-1, with unresolved D. CDR3 length equals 15 residues. With 5 bases removed from V and 7 bases from J, the gap between germline ends came to 18 bases. Per the germline V gene, CDR1 is LNHDA and CDR2 is SQIVND (reference sequence). The CDR3 protein is CASSPRLSSRNEQFF. The CDR3 DNA, read in part, is TGTGCCAGTAGTCCTCGGTTGAGTAGCCGTAATGAG.

This clone was counted many times. The CDR3 end is not reached by the read, which stops 3 residues before it; the germline J gene fills it in. The chain combines TRBV7-3 with TRBJ2-5, with D maybe TRBD1 (6 bases). In germline, CDR1 is SGHTA, CDR2 FQGTGA. This CDR3 contains 16 residues. Trimming shortened V by 5 bases and J by 4 bases, and 20 bases separated the two germline ends. The CDR3 loop reads CASSRADSRLGETQYF. The part of the CDR3 DNA that was read is TGTGCCAGCAGCCGAGCGGACAGCCGTCTAGGAGAGACC.

This clone was seen ten or more times. The sequenced fragment ends 3 residues before the CDR3 boundary, so the rest is inferred from the germline J gene. The chain links TRBV18 to TRBJ2-3; D is uncertain. The CDR3 loop spans 14 amino acids. CDR1 and CDR2 (germline): KGHSH, LQKENI. The V end was cut by 3 bases, the J end by 0 bases, with 7 bases between. The part of the CDR3 DNA that was read is TGTGCCAGCTCACCTCCATCCAGCACAGATACG. Encoded protein: CASSPPSSTDT. The entire CDR3 is CASSPPSSTDTQYF. Supplemented by reference TRBV18 and TRBJ2-3, the full variable domain reads NAGVMQNPRHLVRRRGQEARLRCSPMKGHSHVYWYRQLPEEGLKFMVYLQKENIIDESGMPKERFSAEFPKEGPSILRIQQVVRGDSAAYFCASSPPSSTDTQYFGPGTRLTVL.

At least ten counts were recorded for this clone. From the germline J gene comes the end of the CDR3, since the read stops 3 residues before it. This chain joins TRBV30 and TRBJ1-2; a possible D gene is TRBD1 (6 bases). Germline V gene data show CDR1 as GTSNPN and CDR2 as SVGIG (reference sequence). The CDR3 runs to 10 residues. The CDR3 DNA, read in part, is TGTGCTGAGGGGACACCGAGC. This translates into CAEGTPS. The complete CDR3 sequence is CAEGTPSYTF. Looking up the rest from reference TRBV30 and TRBJ1-2 gives the full variable domain: SQTIHQWPATLVQPVGSPLSLECTVEGTSNPNLYWYRQAAGRGLQLLFYSVGIGQISSEVPQNLSASRPQDRQFILSSKKLLLSDSGFYLCAEGTPSYTFGSGTRLTVV.

This clone was seen only a few times. Coverage ceases 3 residues before the CDR3 finishes, and the germline J gene fills in the end. The V gene is TRBV19, the J gene TRBJ2-3, with TRBD2 as a possible D gene (5 bases). The CDR3 contains 12 residues. Germline V CDR1 and CDR2: LNHDA, SQIVND (reference sequence). Incomplete CDR3 DNA: TGTGCCAGTAGTGTAACCGGGGATCCG. Its protein is CASSVTGDP. The complete CDR3 sequence is CASSVTGDPQYF.